This T cell receptor beta chain derives from a study of early T cells in non-severe SARS-CoV-2 infection. Study-level information: The input, bulk RNA from unsorted whole blood, was sequenced, and chains were unpaired.

The CDR3 runs to 16 residues. V was clipped by 5 bases and J by 9 bases; unmatched bases: 17. The V gene's germline CDR1 is SEHNR and CDR2 FQNEAQ (reference sequence). Points from the study as a whole: The matching step, a VDJdb search, favored anti-spike CD8 responses and missed private and CD4 specificities.

Researchers attached unique molecular identifiers to individual cDNA molecules. Via MiXCR, TCRdb re-called the 5' RACE reads, giving one row per CDR3 protein. The sample includes under 80,000 distinct CDR3 sequences, 13% of them seen just once. The table lists this clonotype with many counts. No antigen is known for it. This chain links TRBV7-9 with TRBJ2-7; 9 bases fit TRBD2. The source of this sequence is an adult who was a healthcare worker with PCR-confirmed SARS-CoV-2 infection or an uninfected control (not recorded which). Sequenced input: whole blood. CDR3 region: CASSPGLALALRSQYF. The DNA of the CDR3 is TGTGCCAGCAGCCCGGGACTAGCACTCGCGCTACGATCGCAGTACTTC. Complete variable domain (other parts from reference TRBV7-9 and TRBJ2-7): DTGVSQNPRHKITKRGQNVTFRCDPISEHNRLYWYRQTLGQGPEFLTYFQNEAQLEKSRLLSDRFSAERPKGSFSTLEIQRTEQGDSAMYLCASSPGLALALRSQYFGPGTRLTVT.